This paragraph covers one T cell receptor beta chain sequence. Data came from immunoSEQ multiplex PCR; TCRdb stores just in-frame clones and leaves some out. The repertoire consists of 60,000 to 70,000 clones, with approximately 90% occurring once and the leading ten covering roughly 1.4%. The data were obtained in a study of T cell changes during pregnancy in multiple sclerosis. CDR1 is SEHNR and CDR2 is FQNEAQ in the germline V gene (reference sequence). The ends were cut back, 10 bases at V and 8 bases at J, with 14 bases in the middle. The CDR3 extends over 11 amino acids. The sequenced sample was peripheral blood, obtained in the third trimester of pregnancy. This receptor was obtained from a female donor in good health, enrolled as a control in a pregnancy study. The V call is TRBV7-9, the J call TRBJ1-2; D not resolved. The DNA for the CDR3 is TGTGCCACCCACACGCTCCGAGGCTACACCTTC. Amino acid sequence: CATHTLRGYTF.